This T cell receptor beta chain was identified during a study of blood T cell repertoires in COVID-19 (dated by TCRdb to the early 2020s). About the investigation overall: The collaborator samples originated in the United States, Italy and Spain and spanned the acute and convalescent phases of COVID-19. The prospective study material was composed of cDNA or gDNA derived from T cells, B-cell-depleted T cells, or PBMCs. Subjects who had been exposed to COVID-19, were actively infected with it, or had recovered from it provided the deeply sampled blood TCRbeta repertoires that made up the dataset. A freely available public database, intended as a resource for researchers studying the immune response to SARS-CoV-2, is where the repertoires were released. Samples were obtained from the ongoing ImmuneRACE study (first 160 participants) and from about 1,300 subjects provided by 6 global collaborators. Sample metadata almost always included a de-identified subject ID, COVID-19 status, age in years and sex. Where HLA class I and class II types were available, the types were taken from metadata supplied by the sample provider, not from assay-based typing. General findings and caveats noted by the study authors: The quantity of clinical and demographic metadata differed by source and by participant and was supplied without curation.

The CDR3, from cysteine to phenylalanine, totals 15 residues. The DNA shown is the 45-base CDR3, in frame from base 1. Clipping removes 0 bases from V and 6 bases from J, with 4 as the unmatched junction base count. CDR1 and CDR2 (LGHDT, YNNKEL) derive from the germline V gene (reference sequence). The immunoSEQ Assay, a bias-controlled multiplex PCR, was used to amplify TCRbeta CDR3 regions from genomic DNA. The source study handled its data this way. The number of nucleated cells in each sample was estimated by amplification of reference gene primers within the assay. To quantify the absolute abundance of each unique TCRbeta CDR3 rearrangement, sequence reads were collapsed and filtered. For each sample, productive Simpson clonality was calculated as the square root of Simpson's diversity index across productive rearrangements. The source is immuneACCESS, and TCRdb retained only in-frame sequences with V and J called. Part of the clones is not carried over; for the studies checked, unresolved V genes explain less than half of this, and the remainder is unexplained. V and J calls and clone size come straight from that table; D and trimming were deduced from the DNA. The sample table records approximately 110,000 clones; approximately 85% of these occur just once. In total, the top ten clones hold roughly 3.2% of the sample.

In Seattle, one collaborating source enrolled patients while the infection was active and tracked those patients longitudinally over the course of disease. Collaborating institutions collected whole blood in K2EDTA tubes following their own protocols. Collaborator samples were shipped for TCRbeta analysis as frozen whole blood, isolated PBMCs, or DNA extracted from either sample type. Comments on this clone: Its binding antigen is unknown. No much larger clone is present one base from it, and per-base qualities are unavailable.

In this chain, TRBV3-1 (or the pseudogene TRBV3-2) is recombined with TRBJ2-7, with 11 bases in between that match TRBD1. The source material was peripheral blood. The clonotype comes from an elderly woman with COVID-19, enrolled during active disease. In nucleotide form, the sequence is TGTGCCAGCAGCCAAGACCAGGACAGGGGGCGCGAGCAGTACTTC. Its coded protein is CASSQDQDRGREQYF.